A selection of T cell receptor beta chains follows, all from one sample in a study of OX40 agonist ivuxolimab in advanced cancers. Only in-frame clones appear in the TCRdb table, and some are missing; sequencing was by immunoSEQ multiplex PCR. The repertoire has around 120,000 clones, roughly nine tenths of them found once; the top ten carry 0.55%. The sample was CD4+ or CD8+ T cells sorted from blood, taken in a trial of the OX40 agonist ivuxolimab. The receptors here all came from an adult with an advanced solid tumor such as melanoma, head and neck, liver or kidney cancer. The conserved cysteine and the conserved F or W are not part of the CDR3 here. Size is stated for part of the rows, as once, few or many counts, or as a class when the clone is expanded.

CDR3aa	abundance	v_gene	j_gene
ASSLEGSHTEAF	.	TRBV7-9	TRBJ1-1
ASSRGQGDGSPLH	.	TRBV6-5	TRBJ1-6
ASSIMGQGVEKLF	.	TRBV19	TRBJ1-4
ASRRGGVETQY	.	TRBV11-1	TRBJ2-5
ASSSLGGYGYT	.	TRBV5-5	TRBJ1-2
ASSSTGAPGFGYT	.	TRBV14	TRBJ1-2
ASSYSVQSYEQY	.	TRBV6-5	TRBJ2-7
ASSKDRERNYGYT	.	TRBV10-2	TRBJ1-2
ASSPSTDTQY	once	TRBV9	TRBJ2-3
ASSEHRGFGETQY	.	TRBV6-1	TRBJ2-5
ASSSQGATPYNEQF	once	TRBV19	TRBJ2-1
ASSGTGREGTQY	.	TRBV10-1	TRBJ2-3
ASSVDRAGGNTIY	.	TRBV25-1	TRBJ1-3
ASSFDRGDNT	.	TRBV7-2	TRBJ1-2
ASSGGGETNEKLF	.	TRBV5-6	TRBJ1-4
ASRPQGWDTEAF	few	TRBV6-4	TRBJ1-1
ASSPDRGNEQY	.	TRBV2	TRBJ2-7
ASSLAPEDGYT	.	TRBV7-2	TRBJ1-2
ASSQAPNSPLH	.	TRBV14	TRBJ1-6
ASSPPFGRDFLDHGYT	once	TRBV9	TRBJ1-2
ASSIEGGSSNYGYT	.	TRBV19	TRBJ1-2
ASSSPGAGGNYEQY	.	TRBV28	TRBJ2-7
ASSLGRGRDTQY	.	TRBV7-2	TRBJ2-3
ASTAGPYYNEQF	.	TRBV6-5	TRBJ2-1
ASSQDPSGSTDTQY	.	TRBV4-3	TRBJ2-3
ASSIQGSSNYGYT	.	TRBV19	TRBJ1-2
ASSPTGYYEQY	.	TRBV6-5	TRBJ2-7
ASSLSSINEQF	.	TRBV5-4	TRBJ2-1